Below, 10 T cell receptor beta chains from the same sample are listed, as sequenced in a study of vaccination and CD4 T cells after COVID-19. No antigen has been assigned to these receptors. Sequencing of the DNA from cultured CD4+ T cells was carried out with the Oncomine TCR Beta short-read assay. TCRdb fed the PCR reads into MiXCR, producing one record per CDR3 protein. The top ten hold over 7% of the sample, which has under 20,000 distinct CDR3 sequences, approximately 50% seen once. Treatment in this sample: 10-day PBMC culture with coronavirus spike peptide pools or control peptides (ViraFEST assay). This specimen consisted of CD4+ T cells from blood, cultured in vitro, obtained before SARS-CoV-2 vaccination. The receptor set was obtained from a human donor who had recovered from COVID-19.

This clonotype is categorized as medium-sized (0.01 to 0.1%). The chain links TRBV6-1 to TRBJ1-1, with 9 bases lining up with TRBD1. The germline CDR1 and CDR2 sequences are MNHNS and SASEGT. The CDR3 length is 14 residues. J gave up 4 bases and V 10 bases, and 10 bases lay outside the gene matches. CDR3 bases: TGTGCCACCTCGACAGGGGGGGAGAGCACTGAAGCTTTCTTT. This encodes CATSTGGESTEAFF.

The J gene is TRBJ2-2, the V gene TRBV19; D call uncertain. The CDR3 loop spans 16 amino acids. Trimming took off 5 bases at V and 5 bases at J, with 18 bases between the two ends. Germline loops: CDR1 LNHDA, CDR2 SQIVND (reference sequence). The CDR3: CASSFTQSRRTGELFF. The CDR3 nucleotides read TGTGCCAGTAGTTTCACCCAAAGTCGTAGGACCGGGGAGCTGTTTTTT. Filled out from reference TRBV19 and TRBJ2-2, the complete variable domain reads DGGITQSPKYLFRKEGQNVTLSCEQNLNHDAMYWYRQDPGQGLRLIYYSQIVNDFQKGDIAEGYSVSREKKESFPLTVTSAQKNPTAFYLCASSFTQSRRTGELFFGEGSRLTVL.

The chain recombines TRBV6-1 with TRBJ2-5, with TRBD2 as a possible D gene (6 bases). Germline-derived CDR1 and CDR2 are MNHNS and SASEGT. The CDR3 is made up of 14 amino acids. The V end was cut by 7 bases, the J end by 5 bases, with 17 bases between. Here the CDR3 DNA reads TGTGCCAGCATTTTCACGGGAGCGGTGGAGACCCAGTACTTC. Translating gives CASIFTGAVETQYF.

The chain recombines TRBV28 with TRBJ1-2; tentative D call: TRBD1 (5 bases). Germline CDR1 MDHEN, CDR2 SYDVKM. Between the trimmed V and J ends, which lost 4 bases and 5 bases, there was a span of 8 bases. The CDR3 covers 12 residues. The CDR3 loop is CASSSTEYGYTF. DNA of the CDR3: TGTGCCAGCAGTTCGACAGAGTATGGCTACACCTTC.

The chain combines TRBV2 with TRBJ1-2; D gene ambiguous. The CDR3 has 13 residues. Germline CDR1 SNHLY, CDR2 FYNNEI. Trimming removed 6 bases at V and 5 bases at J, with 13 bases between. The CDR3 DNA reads TGTGCCAGCAGCGCCGGGCCAGAATATGGCTACACCTTC. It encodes CASSAGPEYGYTF.

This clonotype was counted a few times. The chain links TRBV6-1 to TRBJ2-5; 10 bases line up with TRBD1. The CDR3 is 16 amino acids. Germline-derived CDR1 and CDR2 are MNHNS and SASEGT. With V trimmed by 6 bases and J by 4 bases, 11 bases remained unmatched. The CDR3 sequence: CASRDRDRGLRETQYF. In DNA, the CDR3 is TGTGCCAGCAGGGACAGGGACAGGGGCTTAAGAGAGACCCAGTACTTC.

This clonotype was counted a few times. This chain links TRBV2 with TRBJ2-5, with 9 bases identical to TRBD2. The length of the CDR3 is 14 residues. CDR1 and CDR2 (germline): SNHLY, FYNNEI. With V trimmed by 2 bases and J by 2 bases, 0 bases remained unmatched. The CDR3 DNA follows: TGTGCCAGCAGTGAACTAGCGGGGCAAGAGACCCAGTACTTC. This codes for CASSELAGQETQYF.

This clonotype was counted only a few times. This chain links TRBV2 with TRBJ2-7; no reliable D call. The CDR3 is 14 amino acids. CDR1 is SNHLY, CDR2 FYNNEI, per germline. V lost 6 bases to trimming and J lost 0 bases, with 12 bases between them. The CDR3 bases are TGTGCCAGCAGGACCGACGGTCCCTCCTACGAGCAGTACTTC. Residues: CASRTDGPSYEQYF.

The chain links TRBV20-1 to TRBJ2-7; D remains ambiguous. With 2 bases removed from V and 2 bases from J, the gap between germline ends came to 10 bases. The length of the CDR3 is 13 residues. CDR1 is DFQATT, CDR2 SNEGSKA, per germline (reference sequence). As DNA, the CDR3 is TGCAGTGCTAGAAACCAGGCCACCTACGAGCAGTACTTC. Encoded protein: CSARNQATYEQYF.

The CDR3, as DNA: TGCAGTGCTAGAGATTCGAATCTACAGGGGGTCCGTGCTAGCACAGATACGCAGTATTTT. Translating gives CSARDSNLQGVRASTDTQYF. V usage is TRBV20-1 and J usage is TRBJ2-3; 8 nucleotides align to TRBD1. Germline V CDR1 and CDR2: DFQATT, SNEGSKA (reference sequence). Trimming at V came to 0 bases and at J to 0 bases, leaving 17 bases not matched to a gene. CDR3 length: 20 residues.